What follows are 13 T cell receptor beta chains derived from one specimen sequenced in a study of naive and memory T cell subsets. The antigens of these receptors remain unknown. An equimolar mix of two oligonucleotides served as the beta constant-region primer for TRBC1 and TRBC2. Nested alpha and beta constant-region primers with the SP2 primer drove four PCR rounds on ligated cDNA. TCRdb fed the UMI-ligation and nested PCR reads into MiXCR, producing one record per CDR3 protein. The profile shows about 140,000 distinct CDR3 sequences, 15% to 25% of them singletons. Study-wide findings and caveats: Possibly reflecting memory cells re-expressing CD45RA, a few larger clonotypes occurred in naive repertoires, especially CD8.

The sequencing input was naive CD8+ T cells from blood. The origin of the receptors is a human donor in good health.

This CDR3 reads CASSRNDQDRGDYGYTF. CDR3 bases: TGTGCCAGCAGCAGAAATGATCAGGACAGGGGCGACTATGGCTACACCTTC. The chain joins TRBV5-6 to TRBJ1-2; 9 bases are shared with TRBD1. V shed 4 bases and J 3 bases; nucleotides not matched to a gene: 13. This CDR3 has 17 amino acids. Germline CDR1 and CDR2: SGHDT and YYEEEE.

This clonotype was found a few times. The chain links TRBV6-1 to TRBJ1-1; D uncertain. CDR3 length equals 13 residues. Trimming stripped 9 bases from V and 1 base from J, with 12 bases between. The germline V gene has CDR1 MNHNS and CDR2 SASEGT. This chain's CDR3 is CASVLWGNTEAFF. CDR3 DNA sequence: TGTGCCAGTGTCCTGTGGGGGAACACTGAAGCTTTCTTT.

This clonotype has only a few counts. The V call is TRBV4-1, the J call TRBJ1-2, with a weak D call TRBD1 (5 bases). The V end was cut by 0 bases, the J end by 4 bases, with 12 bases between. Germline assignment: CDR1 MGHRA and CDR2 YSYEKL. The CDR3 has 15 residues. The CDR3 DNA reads TGCGCCAGCAGCCAAGATGGAGGGGAGGGCTATGGCTACACCTTC. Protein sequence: CASSQDGGEGYGYTF.

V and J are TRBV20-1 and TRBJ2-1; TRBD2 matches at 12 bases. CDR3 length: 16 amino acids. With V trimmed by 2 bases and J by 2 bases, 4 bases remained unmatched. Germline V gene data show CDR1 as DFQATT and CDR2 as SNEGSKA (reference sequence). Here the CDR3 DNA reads TGCAGTGCTAGAAAGACTAGCGGGAGAACCTACAATGAGCAGTTCTTC. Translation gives CSARKTSGRTYNEQFF.

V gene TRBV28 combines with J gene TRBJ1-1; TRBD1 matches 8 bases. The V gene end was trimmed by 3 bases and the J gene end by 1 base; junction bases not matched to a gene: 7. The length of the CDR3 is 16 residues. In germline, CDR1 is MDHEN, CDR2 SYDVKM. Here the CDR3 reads CASSLWGTGKNTEAFF. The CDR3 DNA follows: TGTGCCAGCAGTTTGTGGGGGACAGGAAAGAACACTGAAGCTTTCTTT.

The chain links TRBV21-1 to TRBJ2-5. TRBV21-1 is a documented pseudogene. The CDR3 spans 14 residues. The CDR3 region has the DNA TGTGCCAGCAGCAAAGGGTCAGGCTGGGAGACCCAGTACTTC. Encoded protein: CASSKGSGWETQYF.

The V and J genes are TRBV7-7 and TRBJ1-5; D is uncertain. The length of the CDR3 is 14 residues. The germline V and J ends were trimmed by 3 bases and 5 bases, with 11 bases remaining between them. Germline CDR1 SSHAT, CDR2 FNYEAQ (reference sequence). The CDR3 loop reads CASSFAPGDQPQHF. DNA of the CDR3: TGTGCCAGCAGCTTCGCCCCCGGCGATCAGCCCCAGCATTTT.

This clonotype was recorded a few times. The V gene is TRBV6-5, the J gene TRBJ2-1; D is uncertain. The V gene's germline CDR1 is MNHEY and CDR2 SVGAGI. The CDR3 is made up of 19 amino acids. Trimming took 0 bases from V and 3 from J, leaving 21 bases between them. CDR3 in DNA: TGTGCCAGCAGTTACTCGAATGCCCAGTCGGCCAGAGTCTACAATGAGCAGTTCTTC. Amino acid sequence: CASSYSNAQSARVYNEQFF.

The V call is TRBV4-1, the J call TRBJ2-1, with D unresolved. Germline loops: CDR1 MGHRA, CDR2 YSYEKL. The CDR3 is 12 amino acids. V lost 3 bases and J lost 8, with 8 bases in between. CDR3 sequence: CASSQHTDEQFF. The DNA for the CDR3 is TGCGCCAGCAGCCAGCACACCGATGAGCAGTTCTTC.

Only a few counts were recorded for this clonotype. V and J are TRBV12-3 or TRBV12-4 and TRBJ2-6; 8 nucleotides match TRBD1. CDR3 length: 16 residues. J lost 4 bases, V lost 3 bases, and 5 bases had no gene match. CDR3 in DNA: TGTGCCAGCAGTTTGAGGACAGGGTTCGGGGCCAACGTCCTGACTTTC. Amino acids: CASSLRTGFGANVLTF.

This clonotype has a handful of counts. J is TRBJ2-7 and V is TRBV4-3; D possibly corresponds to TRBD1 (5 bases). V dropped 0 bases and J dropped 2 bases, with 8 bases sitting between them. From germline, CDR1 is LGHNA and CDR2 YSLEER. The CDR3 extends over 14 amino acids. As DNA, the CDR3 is TGCGCCAGCAGCCAAGATCTAGGGGCCTACGAGCAGTACTTC. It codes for CASSQDLGAYEQYF.

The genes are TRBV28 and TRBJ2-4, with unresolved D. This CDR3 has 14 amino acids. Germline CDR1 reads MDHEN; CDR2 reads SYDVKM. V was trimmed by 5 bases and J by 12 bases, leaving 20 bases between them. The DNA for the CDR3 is TGTGCCAGCAGTAAAACCGGGTCGTCTGACGATCAGTACTTC. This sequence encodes CASSKTGSSDDQYF. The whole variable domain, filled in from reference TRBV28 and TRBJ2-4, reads DVKVTQSSRYLVKRTGEKVFLECVQDMDHENMFWYRQDPGLGLRLIYFSYDVKMKEKGDIPEGYSVSREKKERFSLILESASTNQTSMYLCASSKTGSSDDQYFGAGTRLSVL.

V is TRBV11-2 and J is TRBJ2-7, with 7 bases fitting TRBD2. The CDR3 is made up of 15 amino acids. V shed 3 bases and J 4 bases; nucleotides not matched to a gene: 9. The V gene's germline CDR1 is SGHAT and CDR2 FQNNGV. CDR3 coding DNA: TGTGCCAGCAGCTTCCCCCCTGGCGGGAGATACGAGCAGTACTTC. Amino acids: CASSFPPGGRYEQYF.